These T cell receptor beta chains were read from a single sample in a study of blood T cell repertoires in COVID-19. TCRdb's copy holds only in-frame clones and misses some; the assay was immunoSEQ multiplex PCR. The sample includes approximately 96,000 clones, 70% to 90% of them seen just once. Sequencing was carried out using peripheral blood. The source is a human donor with COVID-19, enrolled during active disease. The donor label of this sample is uncertain. Each CDR3 is given with its conserved first and last residue. The size field is filled for only some rows; it gives once, few, many or a size class.

V gene: TRBV7-3
clone size: NA
CDR3 protein: CASSPGQGLSGANVLTF

V gene: TRBV6-6
clone size: NA
CDR3 protein: CASSHYLSLAKNIQYF

V gene: TRBV7-7
clone size: NA
CDR3 protein: CASSPLADNTEAFF

V gene: TRBV10-3
clone size: NA
CDR3 protein: CAISPGTGSTDTQYF

V gene: TRBV7-3
clone size: NA
CDR3 protein: CASSRTVGSYNEQFF

V gene: TRBV7-8
clone size: few
CDR3 protein: CASSLDQGSYEQYF

V gene: TRBV12-3/TRBV12-4
clone size: NA
CDR3 protein: CASSFTGDYGYTF

V gene: TRBV7-2
clone size: NA
CDR3 protein: CASSFYRDTGYTF

V gene: TRBV28
clone size: NA
CDR3 protein: CASSSRDYQPQHF

V gene: TRBV11-2
clone size: once
CDR3 protein: CASSRGQSSGNTIYF

V gene: TRBV2
clone size: NA
CDR3 protein: CASSAAGETQYF

V gene: TRBV5-5
clone size: NA
CDR3 protein: CASSWGTGVGPQHF

V gene: TRBV6-5
clone size: once
CDR3 protein: CASSYSDSRDTQYF

V gene: TRBV14
clone size: NA
CDR3 protein: CASSPLDREPPMNTEAFF

V gene: TRBV9
clone size: NA
CDR3 protein: CASSGGTGDHQETQYF

V gene: TRBV27
clone size: NA
CDR3 protein: CATKRWEWLDEQFF

V gene: TRBV19
clone size: NA
CDR3 protein: CASSRNRGQETQYF

V gene: TRBV6-4
clone size: NA
CDR3 protein: CASSLANNSPLHF

V gene: TRBV6-5
clone size: NA
CDR3 protein: CASSQFNRGLAFF

V gene: TRBV10-1
clone size: NA
CDR3 protein: CASSPQTGEISRRFYGYTF

V gene: TRBV21-1
clone size: NA
CDR3 protein: CASSKSTPGRGARNIQYF

V gene: TRBV24-1
clone size: NA
CDR3 protein: CATSVADTQYF

V gene: TRBV2
clone size: NA
CDR3 protein: CASSGLAGDIQETQYF

V gene: TRBV6-1
clone size: NA
CDR3 protein: CASSEWGRRGGYTF

V gene: TRBV5-1
clone size: NA
CDR3 protein: CASSSEVSSYEQYF

V gene: TRBV2
clone size: once
CDR3 protein: CASSRDSFTEAFF

V gene: TRBV4-2
clone size: NA
CDR3 protein: CASSQLGGAVGTDTQYF

V gene: TRBV6-5
clone size: NA
CDR3 protein: CASSYSGQINQPQHF

V gene: TRBV9
clone size: NA
CDR3 protein: CASSVLPVNTEAFF

V gene: TRBV6-4
clone size: NA
CDR3 protein: CASSENSGETQYF

V gene: TRBV7-2
clone size: NA
CDR3 protein: CASSLGLAGGYNEQFF

V gene: TRBV6-5
clone size: NA
CDR3 protein: CASSRSSSYNSPLHF

V gene: TRBV7-6
clone size: NA
CDR3 protein: CASSSPTSGGEETQYF

V gene: TRBV7-2
clone size: NA
CDR3 protein: CASSLSAGANVLTF

V gene: TRBV7-3
clone size: NA
CDR3 protein: CASSLTPGRNTEAFF

V gene: TRBV10-2
clone size: NA
CDR3 protein: CASSPGGTYTLALEQYF

V gene: TRBV19
clone size: NA
CDR3 protein: CASRRRQGGNSPLHF

V gene: TRBV3-1/TRBV3-2
clone size: NA
CDR3 protein: CASRRQGDGELFF

V gene: TRBV6-5
clone size: NA
CDR3 protein: CASSPGTGPGYF

V gene: TRBV11-2
clone size: NA
CDR3 protein: CASSLDLRGLGSPLHF

V gene: TRBV7-6
clone size: NA
CDR3 protein: CASSSSGRSNQPQHF

V gene: TRBV29-1
clone size: NA
CDR3 protein: CSVAGTDNYEQYF

V gene: TRBV6-5
clone size: NA
CDR3 protein: CASSRTGDTEAFF

V gene: TRBV27
clone size: NA
CDR3 protein: CASSHTPDRVSGYTF

V gene: TRBV30
clone size: few
CDR3 protein: CAWRGRGTGENSPLHF

V gene: TRBV5-8
clone size: NA
CDR3 protein: CASSLEGGRANEQFF

V gene: TRBV9
clone size: few
CDR3 protein: CASSVVPAGVYNEQFF

V gene: TRBV4-1
clone size: NA
CDR3 protein: CASSQEDRGYSPLHF

V gene: TRBV3-1/TRBV3-2
clone size: NA
CDR3 protein: CASSQEGSGRVKEQYF

V gene: TRBV4-1
clone size: NA
CDR3 protein: CASSQGPRANTEAFF

V gene: TRBV19
clone size: NA
CDR3 protein: CASSITTGGGSPLHF

V gene: TRBV27
clone size: NA
CDR3 protein: CASRETGYGYTF

V gene: TRBV4-2
clone size: NA
CDR3 protein: CASSQAGGETQYF

V gene: TRBV19
clone size: once
CDR3 protein: CASSIGQIGAAFF

V gene: TRBV19
clone size: NA
CDR3 protein: CASSIATLSSYEQYF

V gene: TRBV29-1
clone size: NA
CDR3 protein: CSAVTGSGNTIYF

V gene: TRBV27
clone size: NA
CDR3 protein: CASSLRGYDTSYEQYF